This is a list of T cell receptor beta chains from one sample in a study of blood T cell repertoires in COVID-19. Some clones are missing from TCRdb's copy, which holds only in-frame ones; the method was immunoSEQ multiplex PCR. The sample holds around 270,000 clones, 80% to 90% seen once. Sequenced material: peripheral blood. The receptors here all came from a man aged 55 to 70 with acute or convalescent COVID-19. The CDR3 runs from the conserved cysteine through the conserved F or W. A D gene is named only where the DNA matches it firmly. Expanded clones are given a class, and other clones once, few, many or no size at all.

j_call,cdr3_length,v_call,clone_size,d_call,cdr3_nt,cdr3_aa
TRBJ1-1,16,TRBV7-8,-,TRBD1,TGTGCCAGCAGCCCACGGCCGGGACAGGGGAGGGGTGAAGCTTTCTTT,CASSPRPGQGRGEAFF
TRBJ1-1,15,TRBV5-6,-,-,TGTGCCAGCAGCTTGGGCGGGGCGGGGGTAACTGAAGCTTTCTTT,CASSLGGAGVTEAFF
TRBJ1-1,16,TRBV4-3,-,TRBD1,TGCGCCAGCAGCCAAGATCGCGGGACAGGGCTCGCTGAAGCTTTCTTT,CASSQDRGTGLAEAFF
TRBJ2-5,15,TRBV24-1,once,-,TGTGCCACCAGTGATGGTCCCCTGGGGAGAGAGACCCAGTACTTC,CATSDGPLGRETQYF
TRBJ1-1,14,TRBV29-1,-,TRBD1,TGCAGCGTTCAGGGGGGGACAGGGAGGACCAAAGCTTTCTTT,CSVQGGTGRTKAFF
TRBJ2-3,16,TRBV3-1/TRBV3-2,-,TRBD1,TGTGCCAGCAGCCCCCGGACAGGGGCAAGCACAGATACGCAGTATTTT,CASSPRTGASTDTQYF
TRBJ1-3,14,TRBV11-2,-,-,TGTGCCAGCAGCGCGGTGGAAGCTGGAAACACCATATATTTT,CASSAVEAGNTIYF
TRBJ2-3,19,TRBV15,once,TRBD2,TGTGCCACCAGCAGGTTAGGACTAGCCGGGGGGCATGGCACAGATACGCAGTATTTT,CATSRLGLAGGHGTDTQYF
TRBJ1-3,15,TRBV7-2,once,-,TGTGCCAGCAGCGCTCCGGGTCCCCCTGGAAACACCATATATTTT,CASSAPGPPGNTIYF
TRBJ2-1,15,TRBV19,-,TRBD1,TGTGCCAGTAGTATAGAAGGACAGGCCCACAATGAGCAGTTCTTC,CASSIEGQAHNEQFF
TRBJ1-2,14,TRBV6-1,once,TRBD1,TGTGCCAGCAGTGAACAGGGACAGGGGGCTGGCTACACCTTC,CASSEQGQGAGYTF
TRBJ1-1,14,TRBV28,-,-,TGTGCCAGCAGTCCCCCTAACAGGAACACTGAAGCTTTCTTT,CASSPPNRNTEAFF
TRBJ2-7,15,TRBV6-1,-,TRBD2,TGTGCCAGCAGTGAAGATAAGCGGGAGGGCCACGAGCAGTACTTC,CASSEDKREGHEQYF
TRBJ1-2,17,TRBV7-8,few,-,TGTGCCAGCAGCTTAGTCTGGGGGGTTCGGAACAACTATGGCTACACCTTC,CASSLVWGVRNNYGYTF
TRBJ2-6,14,TRBV5-1,once,-,TGCGCCAGCAGACCTACTACGGGGGCCAACGTCCTGACTTTC,CASRPTTGANVLTF
TRBJ2-3,16,TRBV5-1,-,TRBD1,TGCGCCAGCAGCAGCGCCCAGGGGGCAGTCGGAGATACGCAGTATTTT,CASSSAQGAVGDTQYF
TRBJ2-3,15,TRBV10-3,once,TRBD2,TGTGCCATCAGTGATGGAGCGGGAGGAGGAGATACGCAGTATTTT,CAISDGAGGGDTQYF
TRBJ2-3,14,TRBV11-2,-,TRBD2,TGTGCCAGCAGCTTAGTCGGGGGGACAGATACGCAGTATTTT,CASSLVGGTDTQYF
TRBJ1-5,17,TRBV11-2,-,TRBD1,TGTGCCAGCAGCCCCGGCTGGGGACAGGGGAACAATCAGCCCCAGCATTTT,CASSPGWGQGNNQPQHF
TRBJ2-7,15,TRBV11-2,-,TRBD1,TGTGCCAGCAGCTTAGGTCCGGACAGGGGTCGCGAGCAGTACTTC,CASSLGPDRGREQYF
TRBJ2-1,16,TRBV7-2,-,TRBD2,TGTGCCAGCAGCTCTCCGGGACTAGCGGGATCGAATGAGCAGTTCTTC,CASSSPGLAGSNEQFF
TRBJ2-3,17,TRBV4-3,-,TRBD2,TGCGCCAGCAGCCAAGGACTAGCGGGACTTAGCACAGATACGCAGTATTTT,CASSQGLAGLSTDTQYF
TRBJ2-5,16,TRBV11-2,-,-,TGTGCCAGCAGCTTCGAAAACAGGGTTGGGGTGTATACCCAGTACTTC,CASSFENRVGVYTQYF
TRBJ2-1,15,TRBV27,-,-,TGTGCCAGCAGCCCGGGAACGCCATCCTACAATGAGCAGTTCTTC,CASSPGTPSYNEQFF
TRBJ2-5,14,TRBV2,once,-,TGTGCCAGCAGTGATGGGAGGATGCAAGAGACCCAGTACTTC,CASSDGRMQETQYF
TRBJ1-1,14,TRBV3-1/TRBV3-2,-,TRBD1,TGTGCCAGCAGCCCACAGGGGGCAGGCACTGAAGCTTTCTTT,CASSPQGAGTEAFF
TRBJ1-2,14,TRBV28,once,-,TGTGCCAGCAGTTTATCCCAGACAAACTATGGCTACACCTTC,CASSLSQTNYGYTF
TRBJ2-7,14,TRBV3-1/TRBV3-2,-,TRBD1,TGTGCCAGCAGCTTAGGACAGGGATCCTACGAGCAGTACTTC,CASSLGQGSYEQYF
TRBJ2-1,16,TRBV11-3,-,TRBD1,TGTGCCAGCAGCTCCCGTCGGGACAGGGAAAACAATGAGCAGTTCTTC,CASSSRRDRENNEQFF
TRBJ2-5,16,TRBV28,once,TRBD1,TGTGCCAGCAGTTTACCTCAGACAGGGGCGGCGGAGACCCAGTACTTC,CASSLPQTGAAETQYF
TRBJ1-5,14,TRBV18,-,TRBD1,TGTGCCAGCTCACCTGGGACAGAGGGTCAGCCCCAGCATTTT,CASSPGTEGQPQHF
TRBJ2-1,16,TRBV13,-,TRBD2,TGTGCCAGCAGCCCAGCCGGTCGTAGCGGGATCAATGAGCAGTTCTTC,CASSPAGRSGINEQFF
TRBJ2-7,19,TRBV4-2,-,TRBD2,TGTGCCAGCAGCCAAAGGGGCCCTAGCGGGGGGACCATCTCCTACGAGCAGTACTTC,CASSQRGPSGGTISYEQYF
TRBJ2-1,18,TRBV5-1,-,TRBD2,TGCGCCAGCAGCCCTGGGACTAGCGGGAGGGGGATCTACAATGAGCAGTTCTTC,CASSPGTSGRGIYNEQFF
TRBJ2-5,14,TRBV7-2,-,-,TGTGCCAGCAGCTCAAGCCCTAGCCAAGAGACCCAGTACTTC,CASSSSPSQETQYF
TRBJ1-2,14,TRBV9,-,TRBD1,TGTGCCAGCAGCCCGGGACAGGGCCTGGGGGGCTACACCTTC,CASSPGQGLGGYTF
TRBJ1-5,18,TRBV19,-,TRBD1,TGTGCCAGTAGTACCCGCACTACGGGACAGGGATACCCTCAGCCCCAGCATTTT,CASSTRTTGQGYPQPQHF
TRBJ2-2,16,TRBV5-1,-,TRBD1,TGCGCCAGCAGCCCAAACACAGGGGGCGACACCGGGGAGCTGTTTTTT,CASSPNTGGDTGELFF
TRBJ2-3,17,TRBV4-3,few,TRBD2,TGCGCCAGCAGCCAAGATGCTGCGGGAGGGCCCACAGATACGCAGTATTTT,CASSQDAAGGPTDTQYF
TRBJ1-2,15,TRBV5-1,few,-,TGCGCCAGCAGGCCTCTGGAGGAGGGGAACTATGGCTACACCTTC,CASRPLEEGNYGYTF
TRBJ2-6,16,TRBV12-5,-,-,TGTGCTAGTGGTTTGGGCGGGACAGTAGGGGCCAACGTCCTGACTTTC,CASGLGGTVGANVLTF
TRBJ2-2,15,TRBV2,-,-,TGTGCCAGCACGCACAGGGCCACGGGAACCGGGGAGCTGTTTTTT,CASTHRATGTGELFF
TRBJ2-5,14,TRBV28,few,TRBD1,TGTGCCAGCAGTACCAGGGGGCCTTTGGAGACCCAGTACTTC,CASSTRGPLETQYF
TRBJ2-5,15,TRBV9,-,TRBD1,TGTGCCAGCAGCGTAGCCAGGGGGCTCGGGGAGACCCAGTACTTC,CASSVARGLGETQYF
TRBJ2-1,17,TRBV10-3,-,TRBD2,TGTGCCATCAGTGAGGGTCTAGCGGGGGGCCAGTACAATGAGCAGTTCTTC,CAISEGLAGGQYNEQFF
TRBJ2-7,16,TRBV10-3,-,-,TGTGCCATCAGTGGGGTCCGACAGTCTCTTACCTACGAGCAGTACTTC,CAISGVRQSLTYEQYF
TRBJ1-2,9,TRBV24-1,once,-,TGTGCCCAGGTATCTGGCTACACCTTC,CAQVSGYTF
TRBJ2-4,17,TRBV19,-,TRBD2,TGTGCCAGTCACGGGACTAGCGGGAGTGGGGCCAAAAACATTCAGTACTTC,CASHGTSGSGAKNIQYF
TRBJ2-5,17,TRBV6-2/TRBV6-3,-,TRBD2,TGTGCCAGCAGCCCAGGGACTAGCGGAGTGTACCAAGAGACCCAGTACTTC,CASSPGTSGVYQETQYF
TRBJ2-1,15,TRBV7-2,-,-,TGTGCCAGCAGCCCCGCGGGCGGCCTGAACAATGAGCAGTTCTTC,CASSPAGGLNNEQFF
TRBJ2-1,15,TRBV25-1,-,TRBD2,TGTGCCAGCAGTGGACTAGCGGGGGGGCCCAATGAGCAGTTCTTC,CASSGLAGGPNEQFF
TRBJ2-4,14,TRBV18,-,TRBD2,TGTGCCAGCTCCTCCCAGGAGGGAGCGGGAATTCAGTACTTC,CASSSQEGAGIQYF
TRBJ1-3,15,TRBV6-5,few,-,TGTGCCAGCAGTTACGGGGCGCACTCTGGAAACACCATATATTTT,CASSYGAHSGNTIYF
TRBJ1-4,16,TRBV2,-,TRBD1,TGTGCCAGCGGCCGGGACAGGGTGGGCGCGGGTGAAAAACTGTTTTTT,CASGRDRVGAGEKLFF
TRBJ2-5,15,TRBV12-5,-,TRBD2,TGTGCTAGTGGTTCCGGGACTAGCAGTGGAGAGACCCAGTACTTC,CASGSGTSSGETQYF
TRBJ2-2,16,TRBV10-3,once,TRBD1,TGTGCCATCAGTGAGGGACAGGCGTTCAACACCGGGGAGCTGTTTTTT,CAISEGQAFNTGELFF
TRBJ2-1,11,TRBV27,-,-,TGTGCCAGCAGTCCTCACAATGAGCAGTTCTTC,CASSPHNEQFF
TRBJ1-1,14,TRBV10-1,-,TRBD1,TGCGCCAGCAGCGTTAACAGGGGGGGGACTGAAGCTTTCTTT,CASSVNRGGTEAFF
TRBJ1-2,15,TRBV7-2,-,TRBD1,TGTGCCAGCAGCCCAGGGACAGGGGGCGCAAGTGGCTACACCTTC,CASSPGTGGASGYTF